This T cell receptor (beta chain) derives from a study of post-analysis software for immune sequencing data. A few counts support this clonotype. Its antigen is not known. cDNA libraries for TCR beta contained unique molecular identifiers. A single record per CDR3 protein comes from TCRdb applying MiXCR to the PCR reads. The sample includes over 700,000 distinct CDR3 sequences, roughly 27% of them seen just once. Findings and limits, study-wide: There were four or five TRBV segments more frequent in patients than controls, and TRBV5-6, TRBV5-1 and TRBV20-1 were among them. Relative to controls, patients with multiple sclerosis showed significantly lower normalized Chao1 diversity.

Germline V CDR1 and CDR2: SGHAT, FQNNGV. V lost 5 bases to trimming and J lost 6 bases, with 23 bases between them. The CDR3 contains 16 residues. The genes are TRBV11-2 and TRBJ2-7, with D possibly TRBD2 on 5 matching bases. This clonotype was obtained from a girl aged 5-17 years with multiple sclerosis. Sequenced input: blood. CDR3: CASSPRTGRLIGEQYF. In nucleotides, the CDR3 is TGTGCCAGCAGCCCACGGACGGGGAGACTAATAGGCGAGCAGTACTTC.